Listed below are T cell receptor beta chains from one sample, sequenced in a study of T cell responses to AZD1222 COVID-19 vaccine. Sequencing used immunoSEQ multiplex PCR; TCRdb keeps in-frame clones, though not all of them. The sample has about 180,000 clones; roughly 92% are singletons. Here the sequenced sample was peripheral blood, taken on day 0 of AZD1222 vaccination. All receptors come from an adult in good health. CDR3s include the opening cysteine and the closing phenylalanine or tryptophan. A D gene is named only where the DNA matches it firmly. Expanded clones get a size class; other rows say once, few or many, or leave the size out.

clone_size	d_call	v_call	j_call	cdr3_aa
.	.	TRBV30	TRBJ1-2	CASTGMGYGYTF
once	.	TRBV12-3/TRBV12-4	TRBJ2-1	CAVGPGLNEQFF
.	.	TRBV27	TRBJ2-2	CASSPGLNTGELFF
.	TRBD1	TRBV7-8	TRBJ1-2	CASSLESTGGNRGYGYTF
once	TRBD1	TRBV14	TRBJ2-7	CASSPWRQGAWGEQYF
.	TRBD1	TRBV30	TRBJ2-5	CAWSGGTGRGETQYF
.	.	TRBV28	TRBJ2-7	CASSLMPTEIEYF
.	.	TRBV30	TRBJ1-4	CAWSVQGRGKLFF
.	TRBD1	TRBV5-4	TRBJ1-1	CASSLGTGNTEAFF
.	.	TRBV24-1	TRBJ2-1	CAAGRGGGSYNEQFF
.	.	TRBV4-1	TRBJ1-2	CASSQIGGYGYTF
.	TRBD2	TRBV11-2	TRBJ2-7	CASSFRAGAPLGQYF
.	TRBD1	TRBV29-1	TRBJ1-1	CSATGVLNTEAFF
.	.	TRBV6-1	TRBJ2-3	CASSERRLGVTDTQYF
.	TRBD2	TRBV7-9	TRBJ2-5	CASSRTSGGETQYF
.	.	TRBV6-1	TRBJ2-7	CASSEAHRVGEQYF
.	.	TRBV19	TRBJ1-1	CASTWGALENTEAFF
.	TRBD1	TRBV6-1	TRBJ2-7	CASSRDRDSYEQYF
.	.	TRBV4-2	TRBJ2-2	CASSQVPNTGELFF
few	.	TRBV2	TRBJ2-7	CASSAGSFQYF
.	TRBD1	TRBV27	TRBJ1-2	CASTTGGGRGYTF
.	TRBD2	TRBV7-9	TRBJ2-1	CASSLARTSNYNEQFF
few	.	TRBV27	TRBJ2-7	CASSLGYSSYEQYF
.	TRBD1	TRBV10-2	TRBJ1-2	CASARDSYGYTF
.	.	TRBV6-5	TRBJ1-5	CASSDSGGVQPQHF
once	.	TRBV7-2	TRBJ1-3	CASSLANSGNTIYF
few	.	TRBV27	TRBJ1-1	CASSLSFTGPEAFF
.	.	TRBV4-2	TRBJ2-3	CASSQENERDTQYF
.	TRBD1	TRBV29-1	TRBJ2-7	CSVLDRGSSYEQYF
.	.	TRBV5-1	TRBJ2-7	CASRVDYYYEQYF
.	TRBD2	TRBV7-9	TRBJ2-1	CASSLGAGVSGDEQFF
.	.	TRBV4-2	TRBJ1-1	CASSQGVGGVFTEAFF
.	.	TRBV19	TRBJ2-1	CASSIIAPSSYNEQFF
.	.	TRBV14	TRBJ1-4	CASSPRSATNEKLFF
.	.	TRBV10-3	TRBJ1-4	CAISEGSTTNEKLFF
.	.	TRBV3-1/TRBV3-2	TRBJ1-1	CASSQVAGNTEAFF
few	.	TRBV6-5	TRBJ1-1	CASSPTGKNTEAFF
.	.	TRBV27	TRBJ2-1	CASSTPTGLGYNEQFF
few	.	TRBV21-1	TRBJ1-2	CASSKEREMGGYTF
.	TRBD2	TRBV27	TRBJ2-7	CASRTSGSYEQYF
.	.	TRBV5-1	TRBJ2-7	CASSLDLVSSYEQYF
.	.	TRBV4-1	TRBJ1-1	CASSQEGQANTEAFF
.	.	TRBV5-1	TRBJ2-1	CASGLVTYNEQFF
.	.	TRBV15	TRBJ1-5	CATSRDRTRGGPQHF
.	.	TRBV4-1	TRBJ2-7	CASSQGTSSHHEQYF
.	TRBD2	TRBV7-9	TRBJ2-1	CASSYAERGYNEQFF
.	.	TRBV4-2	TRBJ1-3	CASSQVPGGSGNTIYF
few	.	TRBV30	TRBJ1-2	CAWSATQGSRYTF
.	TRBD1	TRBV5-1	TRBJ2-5	CASTGTGGRETQYF
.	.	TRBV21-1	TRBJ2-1	CASSLKTSGRKNEQFF
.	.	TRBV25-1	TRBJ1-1	CASSEGEGAFF
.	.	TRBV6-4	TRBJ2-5	CASRDIGVGVEETQYF
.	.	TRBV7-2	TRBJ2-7	CASSAGVSYEQYF